The T cell receptor beta chain described here comes from a study of cytomegalovirus exposure and HLA in healthy donors. Trimming pared 4 bases from V and 5 bases from J, leaving 14 bases between. This CDR3 has 14 residues. In germline, CDR1 is SNHLY, CDR2 FYNNEI. As to this clone: The target antigen is unknown.

Amplification used 60 Vbeta primers and 13 Jbeta primers. Authors' processing steps: In a later analysis, around 11 million of 75 million to 85 million unique beta chains occurred in at least two donors. Profiled with immunoSEQ multiplex PCR; TCRdb holds only in-frame clones, not every one. V, J and clone size reflect that table, while D and trimming were determined from the DNA. The sample includes 150,000 to 180,000 clones, roughly 79% seen only once; the top ten take 2.8%. Whole-study results and caveats: Rare TCR sequences dominated, though some public TCRs recurred in many donors.

The chain carries TRBV2 and TRBJ1-1; possibly TRBD1 for D (5 bases). The clonotype originates from a man aged 18 to 35 in good health and CMV-seronegative. Input material: PBMCs. CDR3 loop: CASSADSGVTEAFF. The CDR3, as DNA: TGTGCCAGCAGTGCGGACTCGGGGGTGACTGAAGCTTTCTTT.